Sequencing of this T cell receptor beta chain was carried out in a study of T cells in Graves' hyperthyroidism and ophthalmopathy. Study-wide results and caveats: From stable hyperthyroidism, ophthalmopathy was set apart by a 13 V-J model. In the blood, most expanded thyroid clonotypes above 0.001 appeared as well. Ophthalmopathy got predicted by the model a median approximately 6.3 months before its onset.

On this clonotype itself: Its matching antigen is unknown.

RNA transcripts gave rise to amplified TCR beta CDR3 regions. An initial round of RT-PCR targeting the TCR CDR3 relied on the HTBI primer set. Via MiXCR, TCRdb re-called the multiplex PCR reads, giving one row per CDR3 protein. The table includes 450,000 to 700,000 distinct CDR3 sequences, around 45% detected once. CDR1 and CDR2 (germline): MNHEY, SMNVEV (reference sequence). Trimming shortened V by 2 bases and J by 8 bases, and 15 bases separated the two germline ends. The CDR3 is 14 amino acids. On the basis of clinical symptoms, serum thyroxine and TRAb, thyroid ultrasound and orbital computed tomography, diagnoses were made.

This TCR was recovered from an adult woman with Graves' disease, either hyperthyroidism or ophthalmopathy (not recorded which). The chain carries TRBV27 and TRBJ1-2; D not resolved. Material for sequencing was peripheral blood or thyroid tissue (not recorded which). The CDR3 reads CASSLDSRRGGYTF. The DNA of the CDR3 is TGTGCCAGCAGTTTAGATAGTCGTCGGGGAGGCTACACCTTC.